This TCR beta chain appears in the sequencing data of a study of beta chain features in type 1 diabetes. General observations from the study: There was a moderate but significant shortening of TCRB CDR3s in all four CD4+ subsets of Type 1 diabetes patients. Cells with high TCR expression could be over-represented when cDNA is sequenced. Patients' naive, central memory and regulatory TCRB repertoires appeared more alike than those of healthy donors.

In total, each donor contributed a single heparinised blood draw that averaged approximately 0.12 L. Concerning this clone itself: Its antigen is as yet unknown.

Every bit of the isolated RNA underwent reverse transcription, so sequencing read expressed TCRB transcripts. Using immunoSEQ multiplex PCR, the repertoire was profiled, and TCRdb retains in-frame clones only, with some absent. This table has fewer than 450,000 clones, approximately 13% appearing once. V was shortened by 0 bases and J by 0 bases, with 7 bases between the two germline ends. The CDR3 covers 14 residues. Germline CDR1 and CDR2: SGHNT and YYREEE (reference sequence). This rearrangement joins TRBV5-4 to TRBJ2-7; D gene uncertain. The sequenced sample consisted of naive CD4+ T cells from blood. This receptor was identified in a young woman with type 1 diabetes. CDR3 in amino acids: CASSLARSSYEQYF. CDR3 nucleotide sequence: TGTGCCAGCAGCTTGGCACGGAGCTCCTACGAGCAGTACTTC.